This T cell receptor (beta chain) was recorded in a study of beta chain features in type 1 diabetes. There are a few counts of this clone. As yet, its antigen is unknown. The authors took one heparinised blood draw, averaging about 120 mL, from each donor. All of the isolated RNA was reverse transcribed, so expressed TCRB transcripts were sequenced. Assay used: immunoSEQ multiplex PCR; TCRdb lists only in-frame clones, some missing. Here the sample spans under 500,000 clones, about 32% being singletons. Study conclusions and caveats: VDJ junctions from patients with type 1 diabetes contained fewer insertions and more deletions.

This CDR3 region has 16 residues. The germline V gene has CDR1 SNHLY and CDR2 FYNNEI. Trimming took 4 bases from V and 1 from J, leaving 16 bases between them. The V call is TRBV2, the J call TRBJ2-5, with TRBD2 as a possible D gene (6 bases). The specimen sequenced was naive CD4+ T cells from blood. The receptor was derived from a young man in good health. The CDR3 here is CASSAGQTGSQETQYF. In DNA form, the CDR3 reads TGTGCCAGCAGTGCTGGACAAACCGGGAGCCAAGAGACCCAGTACTTC. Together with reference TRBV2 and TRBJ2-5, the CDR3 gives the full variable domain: EPEVTQTPSHQVTQMGQEVILRCVPISNHLYFYWYRQILGQKVEFLVSFYNNEISEKSEIFDDQFSVERPDGSNFTLKIRSTKLEDSAMYFCASSAGQTGSQETQYFGPGTRLLVL.